Listed below are T cell receptor beta chains from one sample, sequenced in a study of OX40 agonist ivuxolimab in advanced cancers. Using immunoSEQ multiplex PCR, the repertoire was profiled, and TCRdb retains in-frame clones only, with some absent. The table lists under 95,000 clones, roughly 84% of them singletons, with under 3.5% in the top ten. The sequencing used CD4+ or CD8+ T cells sorted from blood, collected in a trial of the OX40 agonist ivuxolimab. The source is an adult with an advanced solid tumor such as melanoma, head and neck, liver or kidney cancer. Both conserved end residues are part of each CDR3.

TRBV14,TRBJ1-1,CASSQDPGRGPNTEAFF
TRBV15,.,CATSRAPPGTYEQYF
TRBV7-9,TRBJ1-1,CASRRVGNTEAFF
TRBV6-1,TRBJ2-5,CASSGVGVETQYF
TRBV7-2,TRBJ2-5,CASSLVAGVQETQYF
TRBV7-2,TRBJ2-2,CASSLTVQLNTGELFF
TRBV7-3,TRBJ2-2,CASSPQWTGEGELFF
TRBV19,TRBJ1-5,CASTHRPVDRGNQPQHF
TRBV18,TRBJ1-5,CASSPGTGEYQPQHF
TRBV10-2,TRBJ2-1,CASSAGGWGNEQFF
TRBV5-6,TRBJ2-5,CASSRHRGRIMETQYF
TRBV28,TRBJ1-5,CASSLTGRFNQPQHF
TRBV18,TRBJ1-6,CASSLRTGPNSPLHF
TRBV29-1,TRBJ1-1,CSVGGQGAEWTEAFF
TRBV2,TRBJ2-7,CASSVLAGTYEQYF
TRBV14,TRBJ2-3,CASSPRRTSGDTDTQYF
TRBV9,TRBJ1-1,CASSPNRGVSEAFF
TRBV6-1,TRBJ2-1,CASMTDSPTNEQFF
TRBV7-2,TRBJ1-4,CASSSEPLNEKLFF
TRBV5-4,TRBJ1-1,CASSLGLQDLEAFF
TRBV27,TRBJ1-1,CASSFIGDRQAFF
TRBV6-5,TRBJ1-2,CASSYSSAANGYTF
TRBV6-5,TRBJ1-2,CASSRANRENYGYTF
TRBV14,TRBJ1-2,CASSPTGETNYGYTF
TRBV28,TRBJ1-6,CASSKGTEDNSPLHF
TRBV28,TRBJ1-2,CASSDRDGYTF
TRBV11-2,TRBJ1-3,CASSRIQGSSGNTIYF
TRBV11-2,TRBJ1-2,CASGFRGDYGYTF
TRBV11-2,TRBJ1-2,CASSPVNYGYTF
TRBV18,TRBJ2-3,CASSPYSGSTDTQYF
TRBV11-2,TRBJ1-1,CASSFQTVGGEAFF
TRBV28,TRBJ1-1,CASSRDPNTEAFF
TRBV11-2,TRBJ2-7,CASTVLPNSPYEQYF